This T cell receptor beta chain was profiled in a study of T cell responses to AZD1222 COVID-19 vaccine. On the study more broadly: Second doses were pooled across both intervals (about 4 or about 12 weeks).

Overall study results and limits: Among the donors, most were white British and more were female, and clonal diversity was possibly underestimated. Spike-specific TCR breadth and depth rose after two AZD1222 doses. A reported finding is that nearly half of spike-specific TCRs target unmutated variant regions.

As for this clone: Its antigen is undetermined.

CDR1 SNHLY and CDR2 FYNNEI come from the germline V gene. CDR3 length equals 13 residues. V lost 7 bases, J lost 1 base, and 9 bases lay in between. Assay used: immunoSEQ multiplex PCR; TCRdb lists only in-frame clones, some missing. The sample holds more than 95,000 clones; over 75% are singletons and the top ten take about 10%. V is TRBV2 and J is TRBJ2-3, with D unclear. The sequence came from an adult in good health. The specimen comprised peripheral blood, sampled on day 0 of AZD1222 vaccination. In DNA, the CDR3 is TGTGCCAGCAAAATTACTGGCACAGATACGCAGTATTTT. Its protein product is CASKITGTDTQYF. Based on the CDR3 plus reference TRBV2 and TRBJ2-3, the full variable domain is EPEVTQTPSHQVTQMGQEVILRCVPISNHLYFYWYRQILGQKVEFLVSFYNNEISEKSEIFDDQFSVERPDGSNFTLKIRSTKLEDSAMYFCASKITGTDTQYFGPGTRLTVL.